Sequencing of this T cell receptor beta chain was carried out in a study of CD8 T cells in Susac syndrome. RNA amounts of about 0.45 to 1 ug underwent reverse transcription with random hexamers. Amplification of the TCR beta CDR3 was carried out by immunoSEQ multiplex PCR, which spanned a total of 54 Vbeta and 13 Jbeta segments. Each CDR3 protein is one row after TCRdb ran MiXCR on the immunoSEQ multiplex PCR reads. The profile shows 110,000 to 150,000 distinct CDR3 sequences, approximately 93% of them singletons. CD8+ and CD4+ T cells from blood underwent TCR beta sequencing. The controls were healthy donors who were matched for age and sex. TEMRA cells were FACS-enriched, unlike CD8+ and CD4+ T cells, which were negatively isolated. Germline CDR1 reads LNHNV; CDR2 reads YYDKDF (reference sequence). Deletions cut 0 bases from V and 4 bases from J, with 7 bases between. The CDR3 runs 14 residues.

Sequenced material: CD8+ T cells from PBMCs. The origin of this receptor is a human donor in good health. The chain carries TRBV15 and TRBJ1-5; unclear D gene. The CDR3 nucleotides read TGTGCCACCAGCAGAGATGGCGAGAATCAGCCCCAGCATTTT. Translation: CATSRDGENQPQHF.